The rows below give T cell receptor beta chains drawn from one sample of a study of T cell repertoires in cytomegalovirus infection. A single record per CDR3 protein comes from TCRdb applying MiXCR to the reads. The sample lists approximately 150,000 distinct CDR3 sequences; approximately 17% were seen once. Sequencing input: CD8+ T cells from PBMCs. The receptors derive from a human donor in good health (CMV status not recorded). Some clones in this sample may be carry-over from other donors' samples. Both conserved end residues are part of each CDR3. Each record gives: J gene, clone size, D gene, V gene, CDR3 protein, CDR3 DNA. The D gene is left open where the match is weak. Size tells how often a clone was seen (once, few, many) or the class of an expanded clone, and some rows leave it out.

TRBJ2-7 . TRBD2 TRBV3-1 CASSQEYRTSGRRVGEQYF TGTGCCAGCAGCCAAGAGTACAGGACTAGCGGGAGGAGGGTCGGAGAGCAGTACTTC
TRBJ2-2 . . TRBV4-1 CASSQDEGFGELFF TGTGCCAGCAGCCAAGATGAGGGATTCGGGGAGCTGTTTTTT
TRBJ2-2 many . TRBV7-2 CASSLQGPNTGELFF TGTGCCAGCAGCTTACAGGGACCGAACACCGGGGAGCTGTTTTTT
TRBJ2-7 . TRBD2 TRBV6-2/TRBV6-3 CASSYSVASGDHEQYF TGTGCCAGCAGTTACTCGGTGGCTAGCGGGGACCACGAGCAGTACTTC
TRBJ1-1 . . TRBV7-9 CASSPPTANTEAFF TGTGCCAGCAGCCCGCCGACAGCGAACACTGAAGCTTTCTTT
TRBJ1-1 . TRBD1 TRBV6-2/TRBV6-3 CASSYATGGHTEAFF TGTGCCAGCAGTTACGCTACAGGGGGGCACACTGAAGCTTTCTTT
TRBJ2-2 few . TRBV24-1 CATSGQEDTGELFF TGTGCCACCAGTGGGCAGGAAGACACCGGGGAGCTGTTTTTT
TRBJ2-7 many . TRBV29-1 CSVESGDSYEQYF TGCAGCGTTGAATCGGGGGACTCCTACGAGCAGTACTTC
TRBJ2-1 . . TRBV7-3 CASSLPGGDYNEQFF TGTGCCAGCAGCTTACCAGGGGGGGACTACAATGAGCAGTTCTTC
TRBJ2-7 many TRBD1 TRBV11-2 CASSLGQGNYEQYF TGTGCCAGCAGCTTAGGACAGGGAAATTACGAGCAGTACTTC
TRBJ2-7 . . TRBV9 CASTTGTQPYEQYF TGTGCCAGCACCACCGGGACCCAGCCCTACGAGCAGTACTTC
TRBJ2-7 many . TRBV7-2 CASSFVEGTYEQYF TGTGCCAGCAGCTTCGTGGAGGGTACCTACGAGCAGTACTTC
TRBJ1-3 few . TRBV9 CASSVGQDRGNTIYF TGTGCCAGCAGCGTAGGTCAGGACAGAGGAAACACCATATATTTT
TRBJ2-7 few TRBD1 TRBV10-3 CAIRTGRKYEQYF TGTGCCATCCGGACAGGTAGAAAATACGAGCAGTACTTC
TRBJ2-3 . . TRBV10-3 CAISEFASASGDTQYF TGTGCCATCAGTGAGTTTGCGTCCGCGAGCGGAGATACGCAGTATTTT